This T cell receptor (beta chain) was sequenced in a study of shared clonotypes between healthy human individuals. TCRdb keeps only in-frame clones here, not all; method: immunoSEQ multiplex PCR. The sample lists around 1.9 million clones, 93% occurring once. CD8 cells regarded as naive lacked CD45RO, were positively chosen for CCR7, and omitted terminally differentiated effector memory CD45RA+ cells. The germline gives CDR1 SEHNR, CDR2 FQNEAQ (reference sequence). This CDR3 contains 19 residues. The junction had 12 bases not matched to a gene; V was cut back by 2 bases and J by 0 bases. The chain carries TRBV7-9 and TRBJ2-5; TRBD2 agrees at 10 bases. The receptor's source is a man in his late teens or twenties in good health. Some clones in this sample may be carry-over from other donors' samples. Input material: naive CD8+ T cells from PBMCs. The CDR3 DNA reads as TGTGCCAGCAGCTTACTAGCGGGAGAGACCCAATCGTACCAAGAGACCCAGTACTTC. Translating gives CASSLLAGETQSYQETQYF.